The rows below give T cell receptor beta chains drawn from one sample of a study of yellow fever vaccine responses in identical twins. TCRdb recomputed calls from the RT-PCR reads with MiXCR, one row per CDR3 protein. The table lists around 290 distinct CDR3 sequences, roughly 60% of them singletons. Sequencing was performed on T cells from blood (PBMCs), unsorted or a sorted subset (not recorded which), taken before or after yellow fever vaccination (not recorded which). These receptors came from a female donor who received the yellow fever vaccine. CDR3s include the opening cysteine and the closing phenylalanine or tryptophan. A D gene is named only where the DNA matches it firmly.

v_call	d_call	j_call	cdr3_aa	cdr3_nt
TRBV4-2	TRBD2	TRBJ2-1	CASSQRVLAGVPYNEQFF	TGTGCCAGCAGCCAACGGGTACTAGCGGGAGTCCCCTACAATGAGCAGTTCTTC
TRBV23-1	NA	TRBJ1-5	CASSGGSNQPQHF	TGCGCCAGCTCGGGGGGTAGCAATCAGCCCCAGCATTTT
TRBV7-9	NA	TRBJ2-2	CASSLGAPLNTGELFF	TGTGCCAGCAGCTTAGGGGCCCCCTTGAACACCGGGGAGCTGTTTTTT
TRBV7-3	TRBD2	TRBJ2-7	CASSPGGYLGEQYF	TGTGCCAGCAGCCCCGGGGGGTACTTGGGCGAGCAGTACTTC
TRBV23-1	NA	TRBJ1-3	CASRVLSGNTIYF	TGCGCCAGCAGGGTACTCTCTGGAAACACCATATATTTT
TRBV23-1	TRBD1	TRBJ1-3	CASSQSGTASGNTIYF	TGCGCCAGCAGTCAGTCGGGGACAGCCTCTGGAAACACCATATATTTT
TRBV5-6	TRBD2	TRBJ2-7	CASSISGTSYEQYF	TGTGCCAGCAGCATTAGCGGGACCTCCTACGAGCAGTACTTC
TRBV5-1	TRBD2	TRBJ2-1	CASSLSSGSYNEQFF	TGCGCCAGCAGCCTTTCTAGCGGCTCCTACAATGAGCAGTTCTTC
TRBV2	TRBD1	TRBJ1-2	CASSEEPGGGYGYTF	TGTGCCAGCAGTGAAGAGCCAGGGGGTGGCTATGGCTACACCTTC
TRBV23-1	NA	TRBJ1-1	CASSQSGGRTEAFF	TGCGCCAGCAGTCAATCGGGGGGGCGGACTGAAGCTTTCTTT
TRBV23-1	NA	TRBJ1-3	CASSQPTDSGNTIYF	TGCGCCAGCAGTCAGCCGACAGATTCTGGAAACACCATATATTTT